The 8 T cell receptor beta chains below all came from one sample that was sequenced in a study of cytomegalovirus exposure and HLA in healthy donors. The PCR used 60 Vbeta and 13 Jbeta primers. Some clones are missing from TCRdb's copy, which holds only in-frame ones; the method was immunoSEQ multiplex PCR. The sample yields 200,000 to 250,000 clones, around 80% seen once. What was sequenced was PBMCs. Every receptor here comes from a woman between 55 and 75 years old in good health and CMV-seropositive.

This chain links TRBV2 with TRBJ1-2; D unclear. The ends were cut back, 5 bases at V and 2 bases at J, with 15 bases in the middle. The CDR3 runs to 15 residues. Per germline, CDR1 SNHLY and CDR2 FYNNEI. CDR3 region: CASSRKRDGNYGYTF. The CDR3 DNA reads as TGTGCCAGCAGTAGAAAGAGGGATGGAAACTATGGCTACACCTTC.

This sequence joins TRBV10-3 and TRBJ1-1; no clear D. CDR3 size: 12 residues. Germline V CDR1 and CDR2: ENHRY, SYGVKD. The V end lost 0 bases, the J end lost 7 bases, and 6 bases lay between the germline ends. CDR3 residues: CAISESTIEAFF. CDR3 bases: TGTGCCATCAGTGAGTCAACTATTGAAGCTTTCTTT.

The chain joins TRBV5-4 to TRBJ1-6; 7 bases map to TRBD1. The V segment lost 4 bases and the J segment 9 bases; nucleotides outside the gene matches: 16. The CDR3 loop spans 17 amino acids. CDR1 and CDR2 (germline): SGHNT, YYREEE (reference sequence). The CDR3 coding sequence is TGTGCCAGCAGCCCATCGAAGGGGGCATCTTTTAGTTCACCCCTCCACTTT. Protein product: CASSPSKGASFSSPLHF.

This chain connects TRBV5-6 to TRBJ2-5; the match to TRBD1 covers 10 bases. The J call is in doubt because the DNA end fits TRBJ2-7 better. This CDR3 has 13 residues. Germline V gene data show CDR1 as SGHDT and CDR2 as YYEEEE. The chain's CDR3 is CASSWDRGNEQYF. Here the CDR3 DNA reads TGTGCCAGCAGTTGGGACAGGGGAAACGAGCAGTACTTC.

The chain recombines TRBV5-1 with TRBJ1-1, with 9 bases identical to TRBD1. Germline V gene lookup returns CDR1 SGHRS and CDR2 YFSETQ. The length of the CDR3 is 15 residues. Germline trimming cut 4 bases from V and 0 bases from J; bases unmatched to any gene: 4. CDR3 region: CASSRGQGLNTEAFF. The CDR3 DNA sequence: TGCGCCAGCAGCCGCGGACAGGGGCTGAACACTGAAGCTTTCTTT.

The gene calls are TRBV9 and TRBJ2-7; 10 nucleotides align to TRBD2. The CDR3 has 15 residues. Per the germline V gene, CDR1 is SGDLS and CDR2 is YYNGEE. V lost 0 bases and J lost 4; bases outside the gene matches: 4. CDR3 protein: CASSVAPLAGYEQYF. The CDR3 DNA sequence: TGTGCCAGCAGCGTAGCTCCACTAGCGGGGTACGAGCAGTACTTC.

The chain links TRBV25-1 to TRBJ1-1, with 10 bases that match TRBD1. Germline trimming cut 3 bases from V and 7 bases from J; bases unmatched to any gene: 17. CDR1 MGHDK and CDR2 SYGVNS come from the germline V gene. The CDR3 sequence is 18 residues long. CDR3 sequence reads: CASSEQPGQGTFAYEAFF. CDR3 nucleotides: TGTGCCAGCAGTGAGCAACCGGGACAGGGGACTTTTGCCTATGAAGCTTTCTTT.

The rearrangement links TRBV10-1 to TRBJ1-1; D is unclear. Deletions cut 3 bases from V and 3 bases from J, with 8 bases between. The CDR3 spans 13 residues. Germline V gene lookup returns CDR1 WNHNN and CDR2 SYGVQD (reference sequence). The CDR3 nucleotides are TGCGCCAGCAGTGATGGGCAGGACACTGAAGCTTTCTTT. It is translated as CASSDGQDTEAFF.